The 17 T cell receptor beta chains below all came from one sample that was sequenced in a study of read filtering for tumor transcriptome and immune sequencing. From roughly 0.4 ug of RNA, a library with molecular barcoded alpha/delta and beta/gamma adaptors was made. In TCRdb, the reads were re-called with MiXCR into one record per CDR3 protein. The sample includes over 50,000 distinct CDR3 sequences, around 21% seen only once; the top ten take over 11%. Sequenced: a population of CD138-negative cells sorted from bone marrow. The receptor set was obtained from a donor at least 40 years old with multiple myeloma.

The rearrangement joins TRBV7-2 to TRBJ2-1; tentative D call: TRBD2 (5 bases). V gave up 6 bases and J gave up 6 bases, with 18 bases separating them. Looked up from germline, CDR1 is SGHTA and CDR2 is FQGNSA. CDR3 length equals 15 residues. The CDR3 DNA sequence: TGTGCCAGCAGATATGGACTCCATAGCCGCAATGAGCAGTTCTTC. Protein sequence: CASRYGLHSRNEQFF.

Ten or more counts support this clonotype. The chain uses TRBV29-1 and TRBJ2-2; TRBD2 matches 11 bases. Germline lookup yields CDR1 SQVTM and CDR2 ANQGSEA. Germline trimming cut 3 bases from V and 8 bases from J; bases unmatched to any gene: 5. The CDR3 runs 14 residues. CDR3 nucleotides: TGCAGCGTTGACCCGACTAGCGGGGTAGGGGAGCTGTTTTTT. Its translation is CSVDPTSGVGELFF.

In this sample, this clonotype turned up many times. The CDR3 protein is CASSKGLGTEAFF. As DNA, the CDR3 is TGTGCCAGCAGCAAAGGTCTTGGTACTGAAGCTTTCTTT. This chain connects TRBV7-3 to TRBJ1-1; D call uncertain. V lost 5 bases and J 5 bases, leaving 12 bases between the germline ends. This CDR3 contains 13 residues. Germline V gives CDR1 SGHTA, CDR2 FQGTGA.

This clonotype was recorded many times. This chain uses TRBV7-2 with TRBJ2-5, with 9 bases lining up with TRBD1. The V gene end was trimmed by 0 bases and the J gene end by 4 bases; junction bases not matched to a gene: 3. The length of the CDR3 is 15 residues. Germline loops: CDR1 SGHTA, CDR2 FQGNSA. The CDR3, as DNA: TGTGCCAGCAGCTTAGCCGGACAGGGGAGAGAGACCCAGTACTTC. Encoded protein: CASSLAGQGRETQYF.

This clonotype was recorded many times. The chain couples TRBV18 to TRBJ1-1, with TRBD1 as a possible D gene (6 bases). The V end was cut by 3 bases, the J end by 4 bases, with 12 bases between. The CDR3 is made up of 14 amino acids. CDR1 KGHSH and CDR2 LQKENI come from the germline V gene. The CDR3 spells CASSPSTGITEAFF. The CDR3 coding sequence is TGTGCCAGCTCACCGTCGACAGGAATCACTGAAGCTTTCTTT.

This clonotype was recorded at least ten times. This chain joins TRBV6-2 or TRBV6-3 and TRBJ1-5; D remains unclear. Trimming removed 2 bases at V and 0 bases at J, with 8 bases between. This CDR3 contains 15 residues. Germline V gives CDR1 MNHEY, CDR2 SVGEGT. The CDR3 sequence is CASSYPGYSNQPQHF. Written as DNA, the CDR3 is TGTGCCAGCAGTTACCCCGGGTATAGCAATCAGCCCCAGCATTTT.

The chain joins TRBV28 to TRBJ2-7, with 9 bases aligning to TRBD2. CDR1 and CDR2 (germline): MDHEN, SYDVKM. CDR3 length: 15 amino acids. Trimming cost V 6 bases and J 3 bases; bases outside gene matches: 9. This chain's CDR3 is CASSPPGRGGYEQYF. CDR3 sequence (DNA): TGTGCCAGCAGCCCCCCAGGGCGGGGGGGCTACGAGCAGTACTTC.

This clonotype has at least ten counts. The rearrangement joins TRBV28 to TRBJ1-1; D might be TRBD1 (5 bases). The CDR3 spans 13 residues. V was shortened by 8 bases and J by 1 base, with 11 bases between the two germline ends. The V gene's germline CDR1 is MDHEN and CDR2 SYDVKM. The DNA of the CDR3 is TGTGCCAGCTTCGGGGGAAAGAACACTGAAGCTTTCTTT. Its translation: CASFGGKNTEAFF.

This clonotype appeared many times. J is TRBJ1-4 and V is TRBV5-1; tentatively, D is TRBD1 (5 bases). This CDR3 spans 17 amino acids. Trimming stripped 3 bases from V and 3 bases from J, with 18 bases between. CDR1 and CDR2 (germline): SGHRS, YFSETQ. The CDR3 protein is CASSSRGLGRSNEKLFF. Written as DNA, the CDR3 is TGCGCCAGCAGCTCCCGTGGATTGGGGCGATCTAATGAAAAACTGTTTTTT.

The CDR3 DNA sequence: TGTGCCAGCAGCTTCGTCGGGCAGCTAGAGACCCAGTACTTC. The encoded protein is CASSFVGQLETQYF. The chain is built from TRBV5-4 and TRBJ2-5; D gene ambiguous. V lost 2 bases, J lost 4 bases, and 12 bases lay in between. The CDR3 loop spans 14 amino acids. Germline V CDR1 and CDR2: SGHNT, YYREEE (reference sequence).

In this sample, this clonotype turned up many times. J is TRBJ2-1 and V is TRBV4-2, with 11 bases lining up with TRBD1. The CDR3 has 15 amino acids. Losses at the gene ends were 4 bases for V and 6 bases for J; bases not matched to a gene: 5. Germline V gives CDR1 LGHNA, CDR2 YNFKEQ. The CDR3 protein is CASSLYGQGANEQFF. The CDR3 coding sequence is TGTGCCAGCAGCCTATACGGACAGGGGGCCAATGAGCAGTTCTTC.

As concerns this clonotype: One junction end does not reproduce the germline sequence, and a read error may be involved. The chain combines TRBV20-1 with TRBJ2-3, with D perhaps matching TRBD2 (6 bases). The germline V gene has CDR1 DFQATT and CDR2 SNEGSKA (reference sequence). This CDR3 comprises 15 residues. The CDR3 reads CSASLGSSAADTRYF. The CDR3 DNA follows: TGCAGTGCTTCTCTCGGGTCTAGCGCAGCAGATACGCGGTATTTT.

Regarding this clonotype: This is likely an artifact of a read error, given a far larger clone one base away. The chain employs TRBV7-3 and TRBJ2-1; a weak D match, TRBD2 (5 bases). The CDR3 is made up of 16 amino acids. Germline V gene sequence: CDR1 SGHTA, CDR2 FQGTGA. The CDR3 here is CASSHDWTSSYNEQFF. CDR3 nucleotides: TGCGCCAGCAGCCACGATTGGACTTCCTCCTACAATGAGCAGTTCTTC.

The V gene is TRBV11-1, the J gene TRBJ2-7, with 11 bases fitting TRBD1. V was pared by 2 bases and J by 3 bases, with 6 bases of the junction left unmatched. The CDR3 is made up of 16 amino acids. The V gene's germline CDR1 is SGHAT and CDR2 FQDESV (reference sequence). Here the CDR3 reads CASSLPSGTGGYEQYF. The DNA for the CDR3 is TGTGCCAGCAGCTTACCCTCCGGGACAGGGGGCTACGAGCAGTACTTC.

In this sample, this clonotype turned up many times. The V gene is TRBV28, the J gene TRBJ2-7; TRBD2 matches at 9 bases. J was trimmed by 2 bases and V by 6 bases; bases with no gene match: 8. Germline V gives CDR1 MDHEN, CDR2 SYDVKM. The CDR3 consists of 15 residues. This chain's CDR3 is CASSRASGDAYEQYF. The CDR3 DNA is TGTGCCAGCAGCCGCGCTAGCGGGGATGCCTACGAGCAGTACTTC.

In DNA, the CDR3 is TGTGCCAGCCTCTGGGGAACAGCGTACACCGGGGAGCTGTTTTTT. As protein: CASLWGTAYTGELFF. V gene TRBV6-6 combines with J gene TRBJ2-2; D unclear. The germline V gene encodes CDR1 MNHNY and CDR2 SVGAGI (reference sequence). V dropped 8 bases and J dropped 3 bases, with 16 bases sitting between them. CDR3 length equals 15 residues.

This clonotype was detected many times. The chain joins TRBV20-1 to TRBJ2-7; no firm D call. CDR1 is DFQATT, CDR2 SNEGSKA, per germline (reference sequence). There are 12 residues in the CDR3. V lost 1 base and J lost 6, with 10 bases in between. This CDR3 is CSARAQIGEQYF. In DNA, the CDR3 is TGCAGTGCTAGAGCCCAGATAGGCGAGCAGTACTTC.